This TCR beta chain was documented in a study of graft-versus-host responses after intestinal transplantation. Study context: Grafts that recipients had were multivisceral, liver-intestinal, or isolated intestinal transplants. All recipients got anti-thymocyte globulin induction, then tacrolimus and steroids for three to four years. Overall study results and limits: GvH clones detected in recipient marrow included some appearing first in ileum or blood. Early post-transplant falls in HvG clones accompanied the peak levels of circulating GvH clones.

Using immunoSEQ multiplex PCR, the repertoire was profiled, and TCRdb retains in-frame clones only, with some absent. Altogether around 45,000 clones are present, 85% to 95% being singletons, with the ten largest covering less than 2.5%. This clone was seen only a few times. What it binds is not known. The CDR3 has 15 residues. CDR1 and CDR2 from the germline V gene are SGHTA and FQGTGA. Trimming removed 5 bases from V and 1 base from J, with 12 bases in between. The source material was unstimulated CD4+ T cells sorted from spleen or lymph node cells, sampled before transplant. The source is a human donor who was the organ donor for an intestinal transplant. V is TRBV7-3 and J is TRBJ2-1, with D maybe TRBD2 (6 bases). The CDR3 bases are TGTGCCAGCAGCCCCACTAGCAGGTCCTACAATGAGCAGTTCTTC. Encoded protein: CASSPTSRSYNEQFF.